The clone carrying this T cell receptor (beta chain) has a handful of counts. The V and J ends lost 4 bases and 3 bases respectively, with 11 bases between them. This CDR3 is 13 amino acids long. Germline loops: CDR1 SGDLS, CDR2 YYNGEE. Methods used by the authors: Researchers report that nucleated cell counts were estimated from reference gene primer amplification. This table comes from immunoSEQ multiplex PCR, and its TCRdb copy is limited to in-frame clones, with some not included. V, J and clone size are those of that table, while D and trimming were read from the DNA. The table lists about 95,000 clones, 81% of them singletons. The data were obtained in a study of blood T cell repertoires in COVID-19. Overall study context: Donors in the United States, Italy and Spain gave samples during acute or convalescent COVID-19. Nucleic acid was either cDNA or gDNA, and it came from T cells, B-cell-depleted T cells, or PBMCs.

This sequence joins TRBV9 and TRBJ2-7; the D gene is possibly TRBD1 (6 bases). The sample consisted of peripheral blood. The TCR was taken from a man older than 75 with active or convalescent COVID-19. Written as DNA, the CDR3 is TGTGCCAGCAGCCCAGGGACACGCTACGAGCAGTACTTC. The encoded protein is CASSPGTRYEQYF.